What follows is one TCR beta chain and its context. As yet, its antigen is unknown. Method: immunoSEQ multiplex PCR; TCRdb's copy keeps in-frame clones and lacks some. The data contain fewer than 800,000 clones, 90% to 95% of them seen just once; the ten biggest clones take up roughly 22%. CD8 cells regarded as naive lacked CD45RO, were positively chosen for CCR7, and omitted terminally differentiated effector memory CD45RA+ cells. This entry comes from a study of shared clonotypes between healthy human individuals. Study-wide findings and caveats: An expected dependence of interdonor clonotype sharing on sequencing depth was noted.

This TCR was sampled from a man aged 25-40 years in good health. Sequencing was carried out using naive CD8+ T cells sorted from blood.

The CDR3 protein is CASSHTLGDTEAFF. CDR3 DNA: TGCGCCAGCAGCCATACACTGGGGGACACTGAAGCTTTCTTT. V gene TRBV4-3 combines with J gene TRBJ1-1, with D possibly matching TRBD1 (5 bases). The CDR3 consists of 14 residues. Trimming stripped 3 bases from V and 3 bases from J, with 11 bases between. Germline CDR1 reads LGHNA; CDR2 reads YSLEER.